These T cell receptor beta chains were read from a single sample in a study of cytomegalovirus exposure and HLA in healthy donors. Profiling relied on immunoSEQ multiplex PCR, and the TCRdb table lists in-frame clones only, not all of them. The sample includes 150,000 to 200,000 clones, around 84% of them seen just once. Sequencing was performed on PBMCs. Receptor source: a man aged 18 to 30 in good health and CMV-seropositive. CDR3s include the opening cysteine and the closing phenylalanine or tryptophan. Fields, in order: V gene, clone size, D gene, J gene, CDR3 protein, CDR3 DNA. A D gene is named only where the DNA matches it firmly. Rows may omit the clone size; those that give it use once, few, many or a size class.

>TRBV7-9|-|-|TRBJ2-3
CASSLVPGSTDTQYF
TGTGCCAGCAGCTTAGTGCCGGGGAGCACAGATACGCAGTATTTT
>TRBV6-5|-|-|TRBJ1-1
CASSAGRTEAFF
TGTGCCAGCAGTGCAGGGAGGACTGAAGCTTTCTTT
>TRBV4-3|-|TRBD2|TRBJ2-5
CASSQGGMETQYF
TGCGCCAGCAGCCAGGGAGGGATGGAGACCCAGTACTTC
>TRBV11-3|-|-|TRBJ1-2
CASSLGEKARVRERASF
TGTGCCAGCAGCTTAGGAGAGAAGGCTAGAGTTCGAGAACGCGCTTCCTTC
>TRBV5-5|-|TRBD2|TRBJ2-5
CASSLVLAGGFGETQYF
TGTGCCAGCAGCTTGGTTCTAGCGGGGGGATTCGGGGAGACCCAGTACTTC
>TRBV29-1|-|TRBD1|TRBJ1-2
CSARTGYGYTF
TGCAGCGCCCGGACAGGATATGGCTACACCTTC
>TRBV5-1|-|-|TRBJ1-1
CASSQTGHTEAFF
TGCGCCAGCAGCCAAACAGGGCACACTGAAGCTTTCTTT
>TRBV14|-|TRBD1|TRBJ2-1
CASSQVGGLGQGADEQFF
TGTGCCAGCAGCCAAGTAGGAGGACTCGGGCAGGGGGCGGATGAGCAGTTCTTC
>TRBV7-8|-|TRBD1|TRBJ1-2
CASSLVAGGRYGYTF
TGTGCCAGCAGCTTAGTAGCAGGGGGCCGGTATGGCTACACCTTC
>TRBV7-2|-|-|TRBJ2-7
CASSLVGDSYEQYF
TGTGCCAGCAGCTTAGTGGGCGACAGCTACGAGCAGTACTTC
>TRBV9|-|-|TRBJ1-1
CASSVVSEGTEAFF
TGTGCCAGCAGCGTAGTGTCCGAGGGCACTGAAGCTTTCTTT
>TRBV6-1|medium-sized|TRBD1|TRBJ1-2
CASSEQGAYGYTF
TGTGCCAGCAGTGAACAGGGGGCGTATGGCTACACCTTC
>TRBV27|-|-|TRBJ2-7
CASSSTASGYEQYF
TGTGCCAGCAGTTCTACAGCTTCAGGCTACGAGCAGTACTTC
>TRBV6-6|-|-|TRBJ1-3
CASAPGISGNTIYF
TGTGCCAGCGCCCCAGGGATCTCTGGAAACACCATATATTTT
>TRBV7-9|-|TRBD1|TRBJ1-5
CASSNAGGLNNQPQHF
TGTGCCAGCAGCAACGCAGGGGGCCTTAACAATCAGCCCCAGCATTTT
>TRBV30|-|TRBD2|TRBJ2-7
CAWSAQTGLAGAYEQYF
TGTGCCTGGAGTGCCCAGACCGGACTAGCGGGAGCCTACGAGCAGTACTTC
>TRBV10-3|-|TRBD1|TRBJ2-7
CACGTGAYEQYF
TGTGCCTGTGGGACAGGGGCCTACGAGCAGTACTTC
>TRBV4-3|-|-|TRBJ2-3
CASSQLLADTQYF
TGCGCCAGCAGCCAACTACTAGCAGATACGCAGTATTTT
>TRBV5-1|-|TRBD1|TRBJ2-7
CASSRTGLGYEQYF
TGCGCCAGCAGCAGGACAGGGTTGGGCTACGAGCAGTACTTC
>TRBV30|-|TRBD1|TRBJ1-2
CAWSMGQLVYGYTF
TGTGCCTGGAGCATGGGACAGCTTGTCTATGGCTACACCTTC
>TRBV6-4|-|-|TRBJ2-3
CASSPSGSTDTQYF
TGTGCCAGCAGTCCTTCCGGGAGCACAGATACGCAGTATTTT
>TRBV29-1|-|TRBD2|TRBJ2-2
CSVVSSGGWRDAGELFF
TGCAGCGTTGTGTCTAGCGGGGGGTGGAGGGACGCCGGGGAGCTGTTTTTT
>TRBV30|-|-|TRBJ1-1
CAWMPDSANTEAFF
TGTGCCTGGATGCCGGACAGCGCGAACACTGAAGCTTTCTTT